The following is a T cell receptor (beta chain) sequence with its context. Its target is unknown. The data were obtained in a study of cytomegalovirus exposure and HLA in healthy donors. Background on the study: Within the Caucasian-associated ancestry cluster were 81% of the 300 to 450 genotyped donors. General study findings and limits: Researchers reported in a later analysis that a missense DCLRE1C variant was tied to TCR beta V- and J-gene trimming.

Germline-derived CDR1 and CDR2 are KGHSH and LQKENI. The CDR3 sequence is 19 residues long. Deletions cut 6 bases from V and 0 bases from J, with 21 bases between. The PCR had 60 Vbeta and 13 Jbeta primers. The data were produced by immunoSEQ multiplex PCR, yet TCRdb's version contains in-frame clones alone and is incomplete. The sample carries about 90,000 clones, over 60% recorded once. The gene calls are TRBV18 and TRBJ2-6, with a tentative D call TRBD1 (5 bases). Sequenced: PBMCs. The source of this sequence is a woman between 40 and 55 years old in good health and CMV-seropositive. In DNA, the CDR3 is TGTGCCAGCTCCCTCTCTGGGCAGGGTGCCCTCTCTGGGGCCAACGTCCTGACTTTC. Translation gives CASSLSGQGALSGANVLTF.